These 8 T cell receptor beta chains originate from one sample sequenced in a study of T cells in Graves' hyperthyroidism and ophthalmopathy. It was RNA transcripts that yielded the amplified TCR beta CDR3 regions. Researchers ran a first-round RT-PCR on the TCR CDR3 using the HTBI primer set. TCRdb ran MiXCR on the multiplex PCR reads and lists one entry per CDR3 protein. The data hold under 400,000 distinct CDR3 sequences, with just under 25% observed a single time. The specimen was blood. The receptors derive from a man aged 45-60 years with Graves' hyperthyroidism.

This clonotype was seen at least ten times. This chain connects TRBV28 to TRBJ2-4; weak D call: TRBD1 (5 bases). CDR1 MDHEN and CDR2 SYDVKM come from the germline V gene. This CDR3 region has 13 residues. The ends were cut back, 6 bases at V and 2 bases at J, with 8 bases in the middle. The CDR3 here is CASSDSTKNIQYF. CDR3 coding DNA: TGTGCCAGCAGCGACAGTACCAAAAACATTCAGTACTTC.

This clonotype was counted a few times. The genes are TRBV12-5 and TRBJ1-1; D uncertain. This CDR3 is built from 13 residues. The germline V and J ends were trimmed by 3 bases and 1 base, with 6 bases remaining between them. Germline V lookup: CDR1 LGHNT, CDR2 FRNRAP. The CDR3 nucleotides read TGTGCTAGTGGTTTTAAGCCGAACACTGAAGCTTTCTTT. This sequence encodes CASGFKPNTEAFF.

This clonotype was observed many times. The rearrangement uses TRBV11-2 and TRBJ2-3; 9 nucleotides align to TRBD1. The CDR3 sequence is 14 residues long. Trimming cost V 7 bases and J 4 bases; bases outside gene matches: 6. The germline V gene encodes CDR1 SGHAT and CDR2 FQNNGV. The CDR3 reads CASNTGTGSDTQYF. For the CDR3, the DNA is TGTGCCAGCAACACCGGGACAGGGTCAGATACGCAGTATTTT. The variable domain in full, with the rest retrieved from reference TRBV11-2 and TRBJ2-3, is EAGVAQSPRYKIIEKRQSVAFWCNPISGHATLYWYQQILGQGPKLLIQFQNNGVVDDSQLPKDRFSAERLKGVDSTLKIQPAKLEDSAVYLCASNTGTGSDTQYFGPGTRLTVL.

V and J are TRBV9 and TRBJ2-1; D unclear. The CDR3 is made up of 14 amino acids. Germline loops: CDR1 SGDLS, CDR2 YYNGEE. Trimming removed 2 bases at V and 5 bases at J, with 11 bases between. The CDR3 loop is CASSVGSSNNEQFF. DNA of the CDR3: TGTGCCAGCAGCGTGGGCAGTAGTAACAATGAGCAGTTCTTC.

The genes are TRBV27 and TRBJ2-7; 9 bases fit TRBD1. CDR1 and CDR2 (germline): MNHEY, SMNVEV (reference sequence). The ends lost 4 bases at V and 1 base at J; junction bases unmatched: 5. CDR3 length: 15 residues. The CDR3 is CASSSQGARSYEQYF. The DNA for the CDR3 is TGTGCCAGCAGTTCACAGGGGGCGCGGTCCTACGAGCAGTACTTC.

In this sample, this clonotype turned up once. Here the CDR3 DNA reads TGCAGCGGTGACAGGGGGATGGAATTGGAGCAGTTCTTC. Amino acids: CSGDRGMELEQFF. V gene TRBV29-1 combines with J gene TRBJ2-1, with TRBD1 matching 9 bases. Germline CDR1 and CDR2: SQVTM and ANQGSEA. V was clipped by 7 bases and J by 10 bases; unmatched bases: 11. This CDR3 is built from 13 residues.

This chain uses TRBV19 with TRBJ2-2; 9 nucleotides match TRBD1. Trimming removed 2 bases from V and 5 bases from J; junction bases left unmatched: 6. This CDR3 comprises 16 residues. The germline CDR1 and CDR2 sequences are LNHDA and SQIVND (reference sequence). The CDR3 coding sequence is TGTGCCAGTAGTATAAGGGGACAGGGACGGACCGGGGAGCTGTTTTTT. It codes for CASSIRGQGRTGELFF.

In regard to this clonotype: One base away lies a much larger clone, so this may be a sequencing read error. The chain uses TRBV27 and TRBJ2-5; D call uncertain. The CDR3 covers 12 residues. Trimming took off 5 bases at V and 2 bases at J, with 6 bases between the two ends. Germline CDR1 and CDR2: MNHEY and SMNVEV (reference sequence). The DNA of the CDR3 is TGTGCCAGCAGTGAACAGCAAGAGACCCAGTACTTC. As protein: CASSEQQETQYF.